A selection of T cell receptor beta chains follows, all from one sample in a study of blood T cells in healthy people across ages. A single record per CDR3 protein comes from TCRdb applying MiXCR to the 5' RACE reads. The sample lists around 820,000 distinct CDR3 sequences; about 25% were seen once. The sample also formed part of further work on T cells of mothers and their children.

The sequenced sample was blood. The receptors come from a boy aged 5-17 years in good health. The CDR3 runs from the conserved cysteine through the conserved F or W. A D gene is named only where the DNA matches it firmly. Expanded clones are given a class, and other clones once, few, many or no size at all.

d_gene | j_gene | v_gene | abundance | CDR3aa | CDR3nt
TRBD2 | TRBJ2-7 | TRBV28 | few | CASSPGLAGGRSYEQYF | TGTGCCAGCAGCCCGGGACTAGCGGGGGGGCGGTCTTACGAGCAGTACTTC
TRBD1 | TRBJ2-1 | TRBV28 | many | CASSLGGQGSDEQFF | TGTGCCAGCAGTTTGGGGGGACAGGGATCCGATGAGCAGTTCTTC
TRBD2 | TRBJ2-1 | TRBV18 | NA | CASSQGLASEQFF | TGTGCCAGCTCACAGGGACTAGCGAGTGAGCAGTTCTTC
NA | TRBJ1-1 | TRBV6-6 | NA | CASSTSSDRNTGAFF | TGTGCCAGCAGCACCTCATCGGACAGAAACACTGGAGCTTTCTTT
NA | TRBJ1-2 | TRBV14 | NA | CASSHGSWAGYTF | TGTGCCAGCAGCCATGGGTCTTGGGCTGGCTACACCTTC
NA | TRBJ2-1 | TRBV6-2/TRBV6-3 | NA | CASTQAYEQFF | TGTGCCAGCACCCAGGCGTATGAGCAGTTCTTC
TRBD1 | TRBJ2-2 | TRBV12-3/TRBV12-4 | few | CASSSTGGSLRELFF | TGTGCCAGCAGTAGTACAGGGGGTTCGCTGCGGGAGCTGTTTTTT
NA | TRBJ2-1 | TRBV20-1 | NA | CSARTGFITYNEQFF | TGCAGTGCTAGAACAGGGTTCATAACCTACAATGAGCAGTTCTTC
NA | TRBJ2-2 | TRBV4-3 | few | CASSQAGVSWTGELFF | TGCGCCAGCAGCCAGGCAGGGGTTAGCTGGACCGGGGAGCTGTTTTTT
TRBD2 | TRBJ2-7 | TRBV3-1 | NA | CASSQESASGAYEQYF | TGTGCCAGCAGCCAAGAATCGGCTAGCGGGGCCTACGAGCAGTACTTC
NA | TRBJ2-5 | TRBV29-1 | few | CSAPTGETQYF | TGCAGCGCCCCGACGGGAGAGACCCAGTACTTC
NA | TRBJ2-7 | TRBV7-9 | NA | CASSLDRVSEQYF | TGTGCCAGCAGCTTGGACAGAGTTTCCGAGCAGTACTTC
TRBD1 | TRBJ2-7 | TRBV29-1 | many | CSVGQGEQYF | TGCAGCGTTGGACAGGGAGAGCAGTACTTC
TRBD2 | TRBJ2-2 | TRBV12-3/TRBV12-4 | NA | CASSLLAGAGELFF | TGTGCCAGCAGTTTACTAGCGGGAGCCGGGGAGCTGTTTTTT
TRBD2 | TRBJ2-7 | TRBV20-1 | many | CSAGLAGGSYEQYF | TGCAGTGCTGGTCTAGCGGGGGGGTCCTACGAGCAGTACTTC